Listed below are T cell receptor beta chains from one sample, sequenced in a study of T cell responses to AZD1222 COVID-19 vaccine. Assay used: immunoSEQ multiplex PCR; TCRdb lists only in-frame clones, some missing. The sample includes some 140,000 clones, 80% to 90% of them seen just once. Sequencing was performed on peripheral blood, taken on day 0 of AZD1222 vaccination. The receptors originated from an adult in good health. Each CDR3 is given with its conserved first and last residue. D genes are given only for firm matches. Part of the rows lack a size; the others show once, few, many or a class for expanded clones.

d_call j_call v_call clone_size cdr3_aa cdr3_nt
TRBD1 TRBJ1-4 TRBV5-3 NA CARSLLGGAWEKLFF TGTGCCAGAAGCTTGCTAGGGGGCGCCTGGGAAAAACTGTTTTTT
NA TRBJ1-2 TRBV6-5 NA CASSRLQVYGYTF TGTGCCAGCAGCCGACTACAGGTTTATGGCTACACCTTC
TRBD1 TRBJ1-1 TRBV2 NA CASSRQGPGNTEAFF TGTGCCAGCAGTCGACAGGGGCCGGGGAACACTGAAGCTTTCTTT
NA TRBJ1-5 TRBV5-6 once CASSLAGAEFTGRAQPQHF TGTGCCAGCAGCTTGGCAGGGGCTGAATTTACAGGGCGAGCCCAGCCCCAGCATTTT
NA TRBJ2-7 TRBV20-1 NA CSAVLHYEQYF TGCAGTGCTGTACTCCATTACGAGCAGTACTTC
NA TRBJ1-3 TRBV6-1 NA CASSDVRTYSGNTIYF TGTGCCAGCAGTGATGTCCGAACATACTCTGGAAACACCATATATTTT
NA TRBJ2-7 TRBV5-8 few CASSVPQGGSPQQYF TGTGCCAGCAGCGTCCCACAGGGAGGATCGCCACAGCAGTACTTC
NA TRBJ1-1 TRBV5-6 NA CASSLGGNAEAFF TGTGCCAGCAGCTTAGGGGGGAACGCTGAAGCTTTCTTT
NA TRBJ2-7 TRBV28 NA CASSPLPGSYEQYF TGTGCCAGCAGCCCACTTCCGGGTAGCTACGAGCAGTACTTC
NA TRBJ1-1 TRBV6-5 few CASRYTALTEAFF TGTGCCAGCAGGTACACAGCTCTCACTGAAGCTTTCTTT
TRBD1 TRBJ1-1 TRBV4-3 NA CASSQDGLRGGDTEAFF TGCGCCAGCAGCCAAGATGGCCTCAGGGGGGGCGACACTGAAGCTTTCTTT
NA TRBJ1-1 TRBV5-1 NA CASSPAGGDTEAFF TGCGCCAGCAGCCCTGCGGGGGGTGACACTGAAGCTTTCTTT
TRBD1 TRBJ1-2 TRBV28 NA CASSDRASGYTF TGTGCCAGCTCAGACAGGGCGAGTGGCTACACCTTC
NA TRBJ1-2 TRBV10-1 NA CASSESTGGKDYGYTF TGCGCCAGCAGTGAGTCGACGGGGGGCAAAGACTATGGCTACACCTTC
NA TRBJ1-1 TRBV5-4 NA CASSLNRKNTEAFF TGTGCCAGCAGCTTGAACAGGAAGAACACTGAAGCTTTCTTT
NA TRBJ2-7 TRBV5-4 NA CASSPAAGSYEQYF TGTGCCAGCAGCCCGGCGGCGGGTAGCTACGAGCAGTACTTC
TRBD1 TRBJ2-7 TRBV5-4 NA CASSPSGTGEYEQYF TGTGCCAGCAGCCCGTCAGGGACAGGGGAATACGAGCAGTACTTC
NA TRBJ1-1 TRBV9 NA CASSAGQRPNTEAFF TGTGCCAGCAGCGCCGGACAGCGGCCTAACACTGAAGCTTTCTTT
TRBD1 TRBJ1-2 TRBV18 NA CASRLTGSDYGYTF TGTGCCAGCCGACTGACAGGGAGCGACTATGGCTACACCTTC
NA TRBJ1-2 TRBV19 NA CASKTPGRNYGYTF TGTGCCAGTAAAACCCCTGGCAGGAATTATGGCTACACCTTC
NA TRBJ1-1 TRBV18 NA CASSPSGGLGTEAFF TGTGCCAGCTCACCATCCGGGGGGCTCGGCACTGAAGCTTTCTTT
TRBD2 TRBJ2-1 TRBV7-2 NA CASSHRLAGAYNEQFF TGTGCCAGCAGCCACAGACTAGCGGGAGCCTACAATGAGCAGTTCTTC
NA TRBJ2-7 TRBV27 NA CASSFGTPTYEQYF TGTGCCAGCAGTTTTGGGACTCCGACCTACGAGCAGTACTTC
NA TRBJ2-1 TRBV5-1 NA CASSITGTANEQFF TGCGCCAGCAGCATTACCGGGACGGCCAATGAGCAGTTCTTC
NA TRBJ1-5 TRBV9 NA CASSVGGELSNQPQHF TGTGCCAGCAGCGTAGGGGGAGAGTTAAGCAATCAGCCCCAGCATTTT
NA TRBJ1-1 TRBV5-5 NA CASSFLGGAGNTEAFF TGTGCCAGCAGCTTTCTGGGGGGGGCCGGGAACACTGAAGCTTTCTTT
TRBD1 TRBJ1-2 TRBV6-1 NA CASSAGQVSPLNYGYTF TGTGCCAGCAGTGCCGGACAGGTCAGCCCCCTTAACTATGGCTACACCTTC
TRBD1 TRBJ2-2 TRBV18 NA CASSPRTGDPGGELFF TGTGCCAGCTCACCACGTACAGGGGATCCGGGCGGGGAGCTGTTTTTT
TRBD1 TRBJ2-7 TRBV7-9 once CASSLVTGGSYEQYF TGTGCCAGCAGCTTAGTTACAGGGGGCTCCTACGAGCAGTACTTC
NA TRBJ1-5 TRBV4-1 NA CASSQAQEVQPQHF TGCGCCAGCAGCCAAGCACAGGAGGTGCAGCCCCAGCATTTT
NA TRBJ1-3 TRBV5-1 NA CASSLSVRGSGNTIYF TGCGCCAGCAGCTTATCGGTTCGGGGCTCTGGAAACACCATATATTTT
NA TRBJ1-1 TRBV5-4 NA CASSLWTDSEAFF TGTGCCAGCAGCTTGTGGACCGATTCTGAAGCTTTCTTT
NA TRBJ2-2 TRBV6-4 medium-sized CASSDSAGDTGELFF TGTGCCAGCAGTGACTCGGCAGGGGACACCGGGGAGCTGTTTTTT
NA TRBJ1-4 TRBV18 NA CASSPSGAATNEKLFF TGTGCCAGCTCACCATCCGGGGCGGCAACTAATGAAAAACTGTTTTTT
NA TRBJ1-3 TRBV6-5 NA CASSYSVQGRNTIYF TGTGCCAGCAGTTACAGCGTCCAGGGGAGGAACACCATATATTTT
NA TRBJ1-4 TRBV7-9 NA CASSRQVATNEKLFF TGTGCCAGCAGCCGACAGGTTGCAACTAATGAAAAACTGTTTTTT
NA TRBJ2-7 TRBV5-1 NA CASSFSGPAYEQYF TGCGCCAGCAGCTTTTCGGGACCTGCCTACGAGCAGTACTTC
TRBD2 TRBJ2-1 TRBV2 NA CASRGIAGGQFF TGTGCCAGCAGAGGAATAGCGGGGGGGCAGTTCTTC
TRBD1 TRBJ1-2 TRBV5-4 NA CASSLGTGGAYGYTF TGTGCCAGCAGCTTGGGGACAGGGGGCGCCTATGGCTACACCTTC
NA TRBJ1-4 TRBV11-2 NA CASRRTVGLPNEKLFF TGTGCCAGCAGGCGCACCGTCGGCCTTCCGAATGAAAAACTGTTTTTT
TRBD1 TRBJ2-5 TRBV5-6 NA CASSLAQAGGETQYF TGTGCCAGCAGCTTGGCCCAGGCAGGGGGCGAGACCCAGTACTTC
NA TRBJ2-1 TRBV6-1 NA CASSEGSGSNEQFF TGTGCCAGCAGTGAAGGTTCCGGATCCAATGAGCAGTTCTTC
NA TRBJ1-1 TRBV2 NA CATPGRANWAFF TGTGCCACCCCCGGGAGGGCGAACTGGGCTTTCTTT
NA TRBJ2-7 TRBV18 NA CASGSSYEQYF TGTGCCAGTGGAAGCTCCTACGAGCAGTACTTC
TRBD1 TRBJ1-1 TRBV6-5 few CASSYGTVYTEAFF TGTGCCAGCAGTTACGGGACAGTCTACACTGAAGCTTTCTTT
TRBD1 TRBJ1-2 TRBV28 NA CASSFRDRPNYGYTF TGTGCCAGCAGTTTCCGGGACAGGCCCAACTATGGCTACACCTTC
TRBD1 TRBJ2-7 TRBV15 NA CATGTGGDEQYF TGTGCCACCGGGACAGGGGGCGACGAGCAGTACTTC
NA TRBJ1-4 TRBV6-5 NA CASSFRGQGAGEKLFF TGTGCCAGCAGTTTCCGGGGCCAAGGGGCGGGTGAAAAACTGTTTTTT
TRBD2 TRBJ2-1 TRBV11-2 once CASSRRGVNEQFF TGTGCCAGCAGCCGGCGGGGGGTTAATGAGCAGTTCTTC
NA TRBJ1-4 TRBV7-7 NA CASSLGTDGKELFF TGTGCCAGCAGCTTAGGGACAGACGGGAAGGAACTGTTTTTT
NA TRBJ1-5 TRBV15 NA CATRLEGQPQHF TGTGCCACCAGGTTGGAGGGACAGCCCCAGCATTTT
NA TRBJ2-3 TRBV5-1 NA CASSFVGTSTDTQYF TGCGCCAGCAGCTTCGTCGGGACTAGCACAGATACGCAGTATTTT
NA TRBJ2-1 TRBV5-4 NA CASSLEQQRNGNEQFF TGTGCCAGCAGCTTGGAACAACAGCGAAACGGCAATGAGCAGTTCTTC
NA TRBJ2-1 TRBV24-1 NA CATSDATGFDYNEQFF TGTGCCACCAGTGATGCAACAGGGTTCGACTACAATGAGCAGTTCTTC
NA TRBJ1-2 TRBV12-3/TRBV12-4 NA CASSPGYGYTF TGTGCCAGCAGTCCTGGGTATGGCTACACCTTC
TRBD2 TRBJ2-1 TRBV7-9 NA CASSPFRLAGDEQFF TGTGCCAGCAGCCCATTTCGACTAGCTGGTGATGAGCAGTTCTTC
NA TRBJ1-4 TRBV3-1/TRBV3-2 NA CASSQHGVVLEPTNEKLFF TGTGCCAGCAGCCAACACGGGGTGGTATTGGAGCCAACTAATGAAAAACTGTTTTTT
NA TRBJ2-1 TRBV12-3/TRBV12-4 NA CASSYFGDEQFF TGTGCCAGCAGCTACTTCGGAGACGAGCAGTTCTTC
NA TRBJ1-2 TRBV11-2 NA CASSLVVRAPGVTSDGYTF TGTGCCAGCAGCTTAGTTGTGCGGGCCCCGGGAGTCACAAGCGATGGCTACACCTTC